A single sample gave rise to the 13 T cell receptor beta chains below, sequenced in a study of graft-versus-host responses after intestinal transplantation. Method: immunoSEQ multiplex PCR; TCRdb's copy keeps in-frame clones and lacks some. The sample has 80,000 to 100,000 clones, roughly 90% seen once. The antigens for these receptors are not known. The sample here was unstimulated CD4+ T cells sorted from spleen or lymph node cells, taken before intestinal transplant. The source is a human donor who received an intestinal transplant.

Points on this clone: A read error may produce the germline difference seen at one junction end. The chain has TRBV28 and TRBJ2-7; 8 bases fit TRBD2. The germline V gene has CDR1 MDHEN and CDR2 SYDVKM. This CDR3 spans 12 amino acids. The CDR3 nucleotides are TGTGCCAGCAGTTTCCCGGGGACTAGGCTGTCCTTC. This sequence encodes CASSFPGTRLSF.

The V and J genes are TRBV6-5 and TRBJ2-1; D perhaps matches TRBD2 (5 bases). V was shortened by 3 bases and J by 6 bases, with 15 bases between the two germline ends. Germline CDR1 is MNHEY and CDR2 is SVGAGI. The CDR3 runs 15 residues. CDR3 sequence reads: CASSYWPGGPNEQFF. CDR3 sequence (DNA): TGTGCCAGCAGTTATTGGCCAGGAGGCCCCAATGAGCAGTTCTTC.

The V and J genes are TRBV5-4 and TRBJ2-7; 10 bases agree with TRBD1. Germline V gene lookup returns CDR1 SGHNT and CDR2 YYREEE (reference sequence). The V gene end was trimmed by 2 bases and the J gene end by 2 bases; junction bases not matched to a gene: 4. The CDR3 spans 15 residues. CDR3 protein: CASSFGTGVTYEQYF. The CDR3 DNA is TGTGCCAGCAGCTTTGGGACAGGGGTAACCTACGAGCAGTACTTC.

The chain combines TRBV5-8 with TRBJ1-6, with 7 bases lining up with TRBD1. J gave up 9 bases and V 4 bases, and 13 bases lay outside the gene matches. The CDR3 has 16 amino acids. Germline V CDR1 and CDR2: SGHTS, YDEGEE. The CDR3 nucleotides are TGTGCCAGCAGCCCTTATAAGGGAGACAGGGCTTCACCCCTCCACTTT. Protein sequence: CASSPYKGDRASPLHF.

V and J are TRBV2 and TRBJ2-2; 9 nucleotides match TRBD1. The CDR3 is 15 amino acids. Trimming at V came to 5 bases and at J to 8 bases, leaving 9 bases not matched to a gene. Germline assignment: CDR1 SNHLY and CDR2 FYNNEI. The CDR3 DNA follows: TGTGCCAGCAGTTCCCCCGGGACAGGGAAGGGGGAGCTGTTTTTT. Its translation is CASSSPGTGKGELFF.

CDR3 in DNA: TGTGCCAGCAGCTTGATTCCCCAGAACACTGAAGCTTTCTTT. Translating it yields CASSLIPQNTEAFF. V usage is TRBV5-5 and J usage is TRBJ1-1; D is unclear. The CDR3 has 14 residues. The V end was cut by 1 base, the J end by 1 base, with 8 bases between. Germline V CDR1 and CDR2: SGHKS, YYEKEE (reference sequence). The full variable domain, with the rest looked up from reference TRBV5-5 and TRBJ1-1, is DAGVTQSPTHLIKTRGQQVTLRCSPISGHKSVSWYQQVLGQGPQFIFQYYEKEERGRGNFPDRFSARQFPNYSSELNVNALLLGDSALYLCASSLIPQNTEAFFGQGTRLTVV.

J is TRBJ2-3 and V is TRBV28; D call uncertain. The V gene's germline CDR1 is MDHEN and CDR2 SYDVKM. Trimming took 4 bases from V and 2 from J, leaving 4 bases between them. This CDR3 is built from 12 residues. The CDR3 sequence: CASSYYTDTQYF. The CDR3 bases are TGTGCCAGCAGTTACTACACAGATACGCAGTATTTT.

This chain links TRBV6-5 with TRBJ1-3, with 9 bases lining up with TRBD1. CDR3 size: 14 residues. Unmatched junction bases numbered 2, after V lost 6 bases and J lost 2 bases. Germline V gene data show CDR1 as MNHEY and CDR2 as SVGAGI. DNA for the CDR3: TGTGCCAGCAGCCGGACAGGGGCTGGAAACACCATATATTTT. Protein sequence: CASSRTGAGNTIYF.

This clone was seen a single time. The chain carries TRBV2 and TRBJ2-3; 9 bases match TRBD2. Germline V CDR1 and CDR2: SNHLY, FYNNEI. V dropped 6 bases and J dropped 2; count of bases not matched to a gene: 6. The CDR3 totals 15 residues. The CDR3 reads CASSPSGANTDTQYF. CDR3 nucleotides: TGTGCCAGCAGCCCTAGCGGGGCAAACACAGATACGCAGTATTTT.

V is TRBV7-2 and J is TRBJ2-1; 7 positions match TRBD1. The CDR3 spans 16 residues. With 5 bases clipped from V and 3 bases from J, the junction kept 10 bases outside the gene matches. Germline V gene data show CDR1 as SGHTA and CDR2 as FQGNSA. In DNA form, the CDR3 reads TGTGCCAGCAGCCCAAAGGGACAGACTTACTACAATGAGCAGTTCTTC. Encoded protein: CASSPKGQTYYNEQFF.

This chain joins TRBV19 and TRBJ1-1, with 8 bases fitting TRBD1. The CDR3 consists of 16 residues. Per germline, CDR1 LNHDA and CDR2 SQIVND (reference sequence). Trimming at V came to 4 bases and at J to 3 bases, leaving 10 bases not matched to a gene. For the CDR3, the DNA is TGTGCCAGTAGTACCTACGGACAGGGTTTGGACACTGAAGCTTTCTTT. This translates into CASSTYGQGLDTEAFF.

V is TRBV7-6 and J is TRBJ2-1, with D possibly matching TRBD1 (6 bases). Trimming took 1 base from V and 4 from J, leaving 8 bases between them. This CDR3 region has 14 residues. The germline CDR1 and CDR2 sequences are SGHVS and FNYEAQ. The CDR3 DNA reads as TGTGCCAGCAGCTTAGGGGACAAGTACAATGAGCAGTTCTTC. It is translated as CASSLGDKYNEQFF.

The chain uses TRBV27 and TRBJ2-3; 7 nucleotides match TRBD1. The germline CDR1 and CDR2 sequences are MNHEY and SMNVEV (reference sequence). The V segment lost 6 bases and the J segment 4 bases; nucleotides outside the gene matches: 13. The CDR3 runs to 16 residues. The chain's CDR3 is CASSPHDTGAADTQYF. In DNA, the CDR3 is TGTGCCAGCAGCCCCCATGATACAGGGGCGGCAGATACGCAGTATTTT.